The rows below give T cell receptor beta chains drawn from one sample of a study of cytomegalovirus exposure and HLA in healthy donors. Using immunoSEQ multiplex PCR, the repertoire was profiled, and TCRdb retains in-frame clones only, with some absent. This table holds 120,000 to 150,000 clones, roughly three quarters found once. The sample taken for sequencing was PBMCs. The receptors shown here come from a male donor in good health and CMV-seronegative. Both conserved end residues are part of each CDR3. The D gene is left open where the match is weak. Clone size appears in some rows only: once, few, many, or a class for an expanded clone.

d_gene	v_gene	j_gene	abundance	CDR3aa	CDR3nt
TRBD1	TRBV18	TRBJ1-2	once	CASSPPDRGHYGYTF	TGTGCCAGCTCACCCCCTGACAGGGGGCACTATGGCTACACCTTC
TRBD2	TRBV5-1	TRBJ2-1	NA	CASSNPSGGQGNEQFF	TGCGCCAGCAGCAACCCTAGCGGGGGGCAAGGGAATGAGCAGTTCTTC
NA	TRBV7-2	TRBJ1-2	once	CASSFGPTINYGYTF	TGTGCCAGCAGCTTCGGGCCGACTATCAACTATGGCTACACCTTC
NA	TRBV2	TRBJ1-2	NA	CASNFGGPNYGYTF	TGTGCCAGCAACTTCGGGGGTCCTAACTATGGCTACACCTTC
NA	TRBV18	TRBJ2-7	few	CASSPLAQNAYEQYF	TGTGCCAGCTCACCACTGGCACAAAACGCCTACGAGCAGTACTTC
NA	TRBV4-2	TRBJ2-7	NA	CASSPWRGSLFYEQYF	TGTGCCAGCAGTCCCTGGAGGGGATCCTTATTCTACGAGCAGTACTTC
NA	TRBV2	TRBJ1-1	NA	CASSVEGRMGEAFF	TGTGCCAGCAGTGTTGAGGGGAGGATGGGTGAAGCTTTCTTT
NA	TRBV19	TRBJ1-2	NA	CASSPADTYYGYTF	TGTGCCAGTAGTCCCGCGGACACCTACTATGGCTACACCTTC
TRBD2	TRBV29-1	TRBJ2-3	NA	CSVEGGMGGTDTQYF	TGCAGCGTTGAGGGGGGGATGGGAGGCACAGATACGCAGTATTTT
NA	TRBV7-8	TRBJ1-2	NA	CASSRRGGYGYTF	TGTGCCAGCAGCCGACGGGGGGGTTATGGCTACACCTTC
TRBD2	TRBV5-6	TRBJ2-7	NA	CASSPREGHISYEQYF	TGTGCCAGCAGCCCGAGGGAGGGGCACATATCCTACGAGCAGTACTTC
NA	TRBV11-2	TRBJ2-5	NA	CASSLGQFRTQYF	TGTGCCAGCAGCTTAGGACAGTTCAGGACCCAGTACTTC
NA	TRBV5-1	TRBJ1-1	NA	CASSAGGGNTEAFF	TGCGCCAGCAGCGCGGGAGGGGGGAACACTGAAGCTTTCTTT
TRBD1	TRBV2	TRBJ1-4	NA	CASSADRGTNEKLFF	TGTGCCAGCAGTGCGGACAGGGGAACTAATGAAAAACTGTTTTTT
NA	TRBV18	TRBJ2-5	NA	CASSPYRGQETQYF	TGTGCCAGCTCACCATACCGGGGCCAAGAGACCCAGTACTTC
NA	TRBV6-1	TRBJ1-3	NA	CASSEFLSGNTIYF	TGTGCCAGCAGTGAATTCTTGTCTGGAAACACCATATATTTT
TRBD1	TRBV6-1	TRBJ2-3	NA	CASRDRGTDTQYF	TGTGCCAGCAGGGACAGGGGTACAGATACGCAGTATTTT
NA	TRBV15	TRBJ1-5	NA	CATSRDRNSEGGPQHF	TGTGCCACCAGCAGAGATAGGAACAGCGAAGGAGGACCCCAGCATTTT
NA	TRBV27	TRBJ1-3	NA	CASSPGPQLTGNTIYF	TGTGCCAGCAGCCCAGGGCCACAACTTACTGGAAACACCATATATTTT
NA	TRBV5-1	TRBJ2-5	NA	CASSFGRGGGLQETQYF	TGCGCCAGCAGCTTCGGAAGGGGAGGGGGGCTTCAAGAGACCCAGTACTTC
TRBD1	TRBV19	TRBJ1-2	NA	CASSDRQGYGYTF	TGTGCCAGTAGTGACAGACAGGGCTATGGCTACACCTTC
TRBD1	TRBV6-5	TRBJ2-7	NA	CASSSGTVYEQYF	TGTGCCAGCAGTTCCGGGACAGTCTACGAGCAGTACTTC
NA	TRBV5-1	TRBJ1-1	NA	CASSLEAGVTEAFF	TGCGCCAGCAGCTTGGAGGCAGGGGTAACTGAAGCTTTCTTT
NA	TRBV10-3	TRBJ2-7	NA	CAISESGQKYEQYF	TGTGCCATCAGTGAGTCAGGACAGAAATACGAGCAGTACTTC
NA	TRBV19	TRBJ1-5	NA	CATRRRGGGNQPQHF	TGTGCCACCCGGAGGCGGGGGGGCGGCAATCAGCCCCAGCATTTT
TRBD1	TRBV2	TRBJ2-2	NA	CASSLVTGSGELFF	TGTGCCAGCAGCCTAGTGACAGGGTCCGGGGAGCTGTTTTTT
NA	TRBV15	TRBJ1-4	NA	CATSRDPASSREKLFF	TGTGCCACCAGCAGAGATCCTGCCTCCAGCAGGGAAAAACTGTTTTTT
NA	TRBV9	TRBJ1-4	NA	CASSVGHTATNEKLFF	TGTGCCAGCAGCGTTGGACACACCGCAACTAATGAAAAACTGTTTTTT
NA	TRBV21-1	TRBJ1-2	NA	CASSEIRFNRGADYGYTF	TGTGCCAGCAGCGAGATCAGATTCAACAGGGGAGCGGACTATGGCTACACCTTC
TRBD2	TRBV5-1	TRBJ2-3	NA	CASSSGTSGLTDTQYF	TGCGCCAGCAGCTCCGGGACTAGCGGCCTCACAGATACGCAGTATTTT
NA	TRBV11-2	TRBJ2-1	NA	CASSSHSYNEQFF	TGTGCCAGCAGCTCACACAGTTACAATGAGCAGTTCTTC
NA	TRBV7-9	TRBJ1-2	once	CASSLSAGTNYGYTF	TGTGCCAGCAGCTTATCGGCGGGGACTAACTATGGCTACACCTTC
TRBD2	TRBV7-2	TRBJ2-1	NA	CASTLRPPAGENEQFF	TGTGCCAGCACCCTTCGGCCCCCAGCGGGGGAGAATGAGCAGTTCTTC
TRBD1	TRBV28	TRBJ1-2	NA	CASSLTGTGSYGYTF	TGTGCCAGCAGTTTAACAGGGACAGGGAGCTATGGCTACACCTTC
NA	TRBV9	TRBJ1-2	NA	CASSAGAGGEAYTF	TGTGCCAGCAGCGCAGGGGCGGGGGGGGAGGCCTACACCTTC
TRBD1	TRBV5-6	TRBJ1-2	NA	CASSSGQGGNYGYTF	TGTGCCAGCAGCTCGGGACAGGGGGGAAACTATGGCTACACCTTC
NA	TRBV30	TRBJ2-5	few	CAWSFQGGETQYF	TGTGCCTGGAGTTTCCAGGGAGGTGAGACCCAGTACTTC
NA	TRBV10-3	TRBJ2-5	NA	CAISEGAGDGQETQYF	TGTGCCATCAGTGAAGGGGCAGGGGACGGCCAAGAGACCCAGTACTTC
TRBD1	TRBV6-5	TRBJ1-2	NA	CASTAGTANYGYTF	TGTGCCAGCACCGCCGGGACAGCTAACTATGGCTACACCTTC
TRBD1	TRBV14	TRBJ2-7	NA	CASSRLDRPGEQYF	TGTGCCAGCAGCCGCTTGGACAGGCCGGGGGAGCAGTACTTC
NA	TRBV25-1	TRBJ2-5	NA	CASSGSRYQETQYF	TGTGCCAGCAGTGGTAGTCGCTACCAAGAGACCCAGTACTTC
NA	TRBV13	TRBJ2-7	few	CASSLGRTYEQYF	TGTGCCAGCAGCTTAGGCAGGACCTACGAGCAGTACTTC
NA	TRBV2	TRBJ2-1	few	CASNRQGKEQFF	TGTGCCAGCAACCGTCAGGGGAAGGAGCAGTTCTTC
NA	TRBV2	TRBJ1-6	NA	CASSEGTGSPLHF	TGTGCCAGCAGTGAGGGTACAGGGTCACCCCTCCACTTT
NA	TRBV11-2	TRBJ2-7	few	CASSSLASYNEQYF	TGTGCCAGCAGCTCATTAGCCTCATACAACGAGCAGTACTTC
NA	TRBV21-1	TRBJ1-5	NA	CASSKTRSNQPQHF	TGTGCCAGCAGCAAAACCCGGAGCAATCAGCCCCAGCATTTT
NA	TRBV5-8	TRBJ2-3	NA	CASSKTTDTQYF	TGTGCCAGCAGCAAGACTACAGATACGCAGTATTTT
NA	TRBV27	TRBJ2-1	NA	CASSSTSYNEQFF	TGTGCCAGCAGCTCGACTAGTTACAATGAGCAGTTCTTC
TRBD1	TRBV2	TRBJ1-2	NA	CASSLPGQGDGYTF	TGTGCCAGCAGTCTTCCGGGACAGGGAGATGGCTACACCTTC
TRBD1	TRBV28	TRBJ1-2	NA	CASRRAGQVYGYTF	TGTGCCAGCAGACGTGCGGGACAGGTTTATGGCTACACCTTC
NA	TRBV28	TRBJ1-6	NA	CASSLNYYNSPLHF	TGTGCCAGCAGTTTAAACTACTATAATTCACCCCTCCACTTT
NA	TRBV7-9	TRBJ2-7	NA	CASSPTGYEQYF	TGTGCCAGCAGTCCAACAGGGTACGAGCAGTACTTC
NA	TRBV6-5	TRBJ2-3	once	CASRPDQADTQYF	TGTGCCAGCAGACCAGATCAGGCAGATACGCAGTATTTT